This TCR beta chain was recorded in a study of blood T cells in healthy people across ages. About the research overall: Capture via template switching afforded approximately one barcoded beta molecule per two T cells. Study results and caveats: TCR beta diversity per million T cells fell roughly linearly with age. The percentage of naive T cells correlated strongly with TCR beta diversity.

Primed by a sample-barcoded 5' primer and a J-beta primer mix, a second PCR proceeded for roughly 6 to 12 cycles. TCRdb redid the calling of the 5' RACE reads with MiXCR, one entry per CDR3 protein. The table lists approximately 1,700,000 distinct CDR3 sequences, around 40% of them singletons. As concerns this clonotype: Its matching antigen is unknown.

Each donor gave 9.5 to 10 milliliters of peripheral blood. Trimming left V 7 bases short and J 2 bases short, with 13 bases between. Germline V CDR1 and CDR2: ENHRY, SYGVKD. CDR3 length: 14 residues. Sequenced material: blood. The rearrangement uses TRBV10-3 and TRBJ2-3, with a possible D match to TRBD1 (6 bases). This sequence was found in a human donor in good health. CDR3 DNA sequence: TGTGCCATCAAACAACAGGGTGACACAGATACGCAGTATTTT. This sequence encodes CAIKQQGDTDTQYF.